Sequencing of this T cell receptor (beta chain) was carried out in a study of tumor-infiltrating lymphocytes in primary liver carcinoma. In the study overall: All patients, whether men or women, fell within 30 to 69 years of age. Samples gave roughly 3.65 to 7.5 million productive TCRbeta reads, similar across tissue types. The study reported T1-T3 N0M0 tumors spanning 4.2 to 10 cm.

The study co-extracted DNA and RNA from around 20-30 mg of unsorted bulk tissue. Looked up from germline, CDR1 is SQVTM and CDR2 is ANQGSEA. This CDR3 region has 11 residues. Reverse transcription of 500 to 650 ng total RNA with a constant-region primer produced TCR beta cDNA. Modified slightly, ARM-PCR produced TCR beta libraries over three nested multiplex PCR rounds. With TRBV1-TRBV30 forward primers and a C-beta reverse primer, the first two PCR rounds were run for 9 to 10 cycles each. Using its own MiXCR run on the multiplex PCR reads, TCRdb lists one record per CDR3 protein. The sample records around 60,000 distinct CDR3 sequences, 71% being singletons. As regards this clonotype: The target antigen is unknown. At one boundary the junction diverges from the germline segment, which might be a read error.

Broader study findings: Tumor-adjacent and tumor-blood pairs shared less of their repertoires than tumor region pairs shared.

Input material: liver tumor tissue from sampling region 4. Subset indicated: tumor region T4, right-lateral pole. This chain joins TRBV29-1 and TRBJ2-1; D is unresolved. The origin of this receptor is a man in his forties with primary liver carcinoma and hepatitis B virus infection. In DNA, the CDR3 is TGCTGCGTTGAAAGTAACAATAAGCAGTTCTTC. Protein product: CCVESNNKQFF.